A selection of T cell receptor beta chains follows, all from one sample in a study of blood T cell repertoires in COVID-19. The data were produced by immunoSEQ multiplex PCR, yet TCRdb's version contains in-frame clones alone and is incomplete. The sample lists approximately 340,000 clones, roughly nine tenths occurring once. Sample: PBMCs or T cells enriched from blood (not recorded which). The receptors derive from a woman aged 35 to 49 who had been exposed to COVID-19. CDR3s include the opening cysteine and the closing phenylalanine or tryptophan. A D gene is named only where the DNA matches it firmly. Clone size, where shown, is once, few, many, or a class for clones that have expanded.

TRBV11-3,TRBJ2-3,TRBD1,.,TGTGCCAGCATCCTGACAGGGCTCACAGATACGCAGTATTTT,CASILTGLTDTQYF
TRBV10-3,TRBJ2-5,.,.,TGTGCCATCAGTGAGGGAGGGACAGCAGAGACCCAGTACTTC,CAISEGGTAETQYF
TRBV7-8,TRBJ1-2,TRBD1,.,TGTGCCAGCGGGGCGGGACAGGTCCTATTCTATGGCTACACCTTC,CASGAGQVLFYGYTF
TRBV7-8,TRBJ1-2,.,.,TGTGCCAGCAGCCTGAGGGCCCAACAGGGCGCCGTCTATGGCTACACCTTC,CASSLRAQQGAVYGYTF
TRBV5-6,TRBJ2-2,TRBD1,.,TGTGCCAGCAGCTTGGTCCAGGGGGCCGGCGGGGAGCTGTTTTTT,CASSLVQGAGGELFF
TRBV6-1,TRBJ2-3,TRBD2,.,TGTGCCAGCAGTGAAGCCGGCGGGGGGGCCGGCACAGATACGCAGTATTTT,CASSEAGGGAGTDTQYF
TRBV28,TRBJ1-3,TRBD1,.,TGTGCCAGCTCGGACAGGGGGCTTGGAAACACCATATATTTT,CASSDRGLGNTIYF
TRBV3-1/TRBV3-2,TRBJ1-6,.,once,TGTGCCAGCAGCCAAGTCCCAGGCCATTCACCCCTCCACTTT,CASSQVPGHSPLHF
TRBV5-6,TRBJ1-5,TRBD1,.,TGTGCCAGCAGCGAGCACCAGGGGGGCAGCAATCAGCCCCAGCATTTT,CASSEHQGGSNQPQHF
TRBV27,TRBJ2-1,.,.,TGTGCCAGCAGTTTAAGGTTAGCTGTGGAGGAGCAGTTCTTC,CASSLRLAVEEQFF